This T cell receptor beta chain appears in the sequencing data of a study of shared clonotypes between healthy human individuals. The CDR3 covers 15 residues. Germline assignment: CDR1 KGHSH and CDR2 LQKENI. Trimming cost V 4 bases and J 0 bases; bases outside gene matches: 4. Over several immunoSEQ plates, each subset's genomic DNA was distributed in even portions. Repertoires were generated with immunoSEQ multiplex PCR, while TCRdb's copy carries only in-frame clones and drops some. The sample lists 2 million to 3 million clones; over 85% were seen once. Donors comprised only Caucasian adults living in Nashville, Tennessee.

The V gene is TRBV18, the J gene TRBJ2-3, with 7 bases matching TRBD2. The TCR sequence derives from a man aged 18 to 29 in good health. Some clones in this sample may be carry-over from other donors' samples. What was sequenced was naive CD4+ T cells from PBMCs. Subset given: CD45RA+ positively selected. CDR3 amino acids: CASSRRDYSTDTQYF. For the CDR3, the DNA is TGTGCCAGCTCACGCAGGGACTATAGCACAGATACGCAGTATTTT.